This entry concerns a single T cell receptor (beta chain). Antigen specificity is unknown. The data stem from a study of OX40 agonist ivuxolimab in advanced cancers. The germline V gene encodes CDR1 MNHEY and CDR2 SVGAGI. With V trimmed by 8 bases and J by 6 bases, 5 bases remained unmatched. The CDR3 extends over 14 amino acids. Assay used: immunoSEQ multiplex PCR; TCRdb lists only in-frame clones, some missing. The sample contains approximately 66,000 clones, 75% to 90% of which appear only once. General study points: Doses of 0.1 to 3.0 mg/kg were accompanied by clonal expansion of CD4+ and CD8+ blood T cells by week 6.

The specimen comprised CD4+ or CD8+ T cells sorted from blood, sampled in a trial of the OX40 agonist ivuxolimab. The sequence came from an adult with an advanced solid tumor such as melanoma, head and neck, liver or kidney cancer. V is TRBV6-5 and J is TRBJ2-3; the match to TRBD2 covers 13 bases. CDR3 in amino acids: CASGTSGAGDTQYF. The CDR3 DNA reads TGTGCCAGCGGGACTAGCGGGGCTGGGGATACGCAGTATTTT.